Included here is one T cell receptor beta chain sequence, with context. Its antigen is not known. Germline-derived CDR1 and CDR2 are SGHTA and FQGTGA. CDR3 length: 17 residues. V dropped 2 bases and J dropped 6; count of bases not matched to a gene: 11. The data stem from a study of cytomegalovirus exposure and HLA in healthy donors. Regarding the study as a whole: An analysis that was carried out later associated 16,951 TCR beta sequences with HLA alleles at 0.05 false discovery rate.

This PCR relied on a set of 60 Vbeta primers and 13 Jbeta primers. The protocol was immunoSEQ multiplex PCR, while the TCRdb copy is restricted to in-frame clones and leaves out a portion. This table has 120,000 or so clones, about 80% appearing once. V usage is TRBV7-3 and J usage is TRBJ2-1; 9 bases agree with TRBD2. Sequencing was carried out using PBMCs. The origin of this receptor is a man aged 25-40 years in good health and CMV-seropositive. CDR3 sequence reads: CASSLGPLAGAINEQFF. The CDR3 DNA is TGTGCCAGCAGCTTAGGCCCCTTAGCGGGAGCTATCAATGAGCAGTTCTTC. The complete variable domain, with remaining parts taken from reference TRBV7-3 and TRBJ2-1, reads GAGVSQTPSNKVTEKGKYVELRCDPISGHTALYWYRQSLGQGPEFLIYFQGTGAADDSGLPNDRFFAVRPEGSVSTLKIQRTERGDSAVYLCASSLGPLAGAINEQFFGPGTRLTVL.